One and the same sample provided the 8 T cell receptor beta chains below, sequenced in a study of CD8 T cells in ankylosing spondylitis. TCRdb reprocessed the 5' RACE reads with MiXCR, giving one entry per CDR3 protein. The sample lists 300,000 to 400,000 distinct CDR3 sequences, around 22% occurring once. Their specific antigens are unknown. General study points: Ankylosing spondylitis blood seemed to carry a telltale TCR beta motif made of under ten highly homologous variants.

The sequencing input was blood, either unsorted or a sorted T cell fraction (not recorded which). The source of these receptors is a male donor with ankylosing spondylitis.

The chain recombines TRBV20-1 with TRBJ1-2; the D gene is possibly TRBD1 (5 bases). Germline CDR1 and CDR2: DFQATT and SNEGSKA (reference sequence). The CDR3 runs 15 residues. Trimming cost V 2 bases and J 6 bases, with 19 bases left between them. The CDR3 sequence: CSARPQDPSLDGYTF. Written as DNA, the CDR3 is TGCAGTGCTAGACCACAGGACCCCTCGCTAGATGGCTACACCTTC.

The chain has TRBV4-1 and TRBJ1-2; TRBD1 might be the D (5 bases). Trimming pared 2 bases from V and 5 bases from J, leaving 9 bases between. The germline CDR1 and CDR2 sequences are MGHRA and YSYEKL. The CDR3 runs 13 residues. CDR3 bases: TGCGCCAGCAGCCAACACTGGGGGTATGGCTACACCTTC. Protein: CASSQHWGYGYTF.

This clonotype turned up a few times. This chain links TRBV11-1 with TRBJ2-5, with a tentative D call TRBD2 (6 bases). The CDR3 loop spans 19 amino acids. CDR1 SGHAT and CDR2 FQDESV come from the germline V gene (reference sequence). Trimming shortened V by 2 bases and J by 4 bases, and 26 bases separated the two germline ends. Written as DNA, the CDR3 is TGTGCCAGCAGCTTACCGAGTAAATTCCAGGGAGGCCCCCTAGAGACCCAGTACTTC. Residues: CASSLPSKFQGGPLETQYF.

The CDR3: CASSRRVAVYEQYF. The CDR3 coding sequence is TGTGCCAGCAGCCGGAGGGTTGCAGTCTACGAGCAGTACTTC. V gene TRBV3-1 combines with J gene TRBJ2-7; tentatively, D is TRBD2 (6 bases). Germline lookup yields CDR1 LGHDT and CDR2 YNNKEL (reference sequence). The CDR3 sequence is 14 residues long. Trimming removed 4 bases from V and 3 bases from J, with 13 bases in between.

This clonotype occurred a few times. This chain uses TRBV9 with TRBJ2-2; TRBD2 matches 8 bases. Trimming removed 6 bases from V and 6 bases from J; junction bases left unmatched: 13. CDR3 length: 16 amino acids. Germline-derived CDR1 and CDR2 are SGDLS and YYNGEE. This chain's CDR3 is CASTPAGAGAAGELFF. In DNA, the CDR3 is TGTGCCAGCACCCCCGCTGGAGCGGGAGCGGCCGGGGAGCTGTTTTTT.

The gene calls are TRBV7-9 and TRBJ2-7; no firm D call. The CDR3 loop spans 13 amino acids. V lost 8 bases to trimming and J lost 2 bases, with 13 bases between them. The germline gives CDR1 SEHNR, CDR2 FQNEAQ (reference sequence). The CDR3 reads CASGTQAAYEQYF. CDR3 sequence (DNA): TGTGCCAGCGGTACGCAGGCAGCCTACGAGCAGTACTTC.

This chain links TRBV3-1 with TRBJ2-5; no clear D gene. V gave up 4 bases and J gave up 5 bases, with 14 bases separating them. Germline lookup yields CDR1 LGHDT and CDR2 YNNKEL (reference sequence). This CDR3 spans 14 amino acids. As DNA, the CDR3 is TGTGCCAGCAGCCGGTCGGTCCCCGGGGAGACCCAGTACTTC. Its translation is CASSRSVPGETQYF.

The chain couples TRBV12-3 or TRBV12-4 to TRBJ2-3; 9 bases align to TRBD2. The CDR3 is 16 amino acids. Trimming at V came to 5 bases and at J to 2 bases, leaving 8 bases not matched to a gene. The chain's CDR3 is CASSPGLAMNTDTQYF. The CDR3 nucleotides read TGTGCCAGCAGTCCAGGACTAGCGATGAACACAGATACGCAGTATTTT.